The clone carrying this T cell receptor beta chain has at least ten counts. The antigen is undetermined. This sample is drawn from a study of blood T cells in healthy people across ages. CDR3 length: 15 residues. V lost 8 bases and J lost 0, with 17 bases in between. Germline lookup yields CDR1 MNHEY and CDR2 SVGEGT. Every sample yielded at least 6.5 million isolated PBMCs. General study points: Naive T cell percentage and TCR beta diversity correlated strongly.

Combining a sample-barcoded 5' primer with a J-beta primer mix, a second PCR ran for about 7 to 12 cycles. A 12-random-nucleotide template-switch adaptor tagged each cDNA molecule. MiXCR, applied by TCRdb to the 5' RACE reads, yields one record per CDR3 protein. The sample shows roughly 1,500,000 distinct CDR3 sequences, roughly 45% of them seen only once. The V and J genes are TRBV6-2 or TRBV6-3 and TRBJ2-7, with D possibly being TRBD1 or TRBD2 (5 bases each). This TCR came from a woman between 18 and 29 years old in good health. Sequenced material: blood. CDR3 nucleotides: TGTGCCAGCGGAAGGGGAGCTTCCTTCTCCTACGAGCAGTACTTC. Protein: CASGRGASFSYEQYF.